This T cell receptor beta chain is drawn from a study of T cells in localized non-small cell lung cancer. Study observations and caveats: The study found T cell clonality highest in uninvolved adjacent lung, above tumor.

Per germline, CDR1 SGHRS and CDR2 YFSETQ. The CDR3 consists of 16 residues. The V gene end was trimmed by 0 bases and the J gene end by 0 bases; junction bases not matched to a gene: 3. Generated by immunoSEQ multiplex PCR, the TCRdb table keeps only in-frame clones and is missing some. The sample yields 70,000 to 90,000 clones, approximately 80% seen once. This clone was found once. Its cognate antigen is unknown. This sequence was found in a female donor of 60 years or more with stage I lung adenocarcinoma. The chain links TRBV5-1 to TRBJ2-3; TRBD1 matches at 8 bases. This material consisted of peripheral blood, taken before any cancer treatment. CDR3 nucleotides: TGCGCCAGCAGCTTGGGACAGGGGCTTAGCACAGATACGCAGTATTTT. It is translated as CASSLGQGLSTDTQYF.